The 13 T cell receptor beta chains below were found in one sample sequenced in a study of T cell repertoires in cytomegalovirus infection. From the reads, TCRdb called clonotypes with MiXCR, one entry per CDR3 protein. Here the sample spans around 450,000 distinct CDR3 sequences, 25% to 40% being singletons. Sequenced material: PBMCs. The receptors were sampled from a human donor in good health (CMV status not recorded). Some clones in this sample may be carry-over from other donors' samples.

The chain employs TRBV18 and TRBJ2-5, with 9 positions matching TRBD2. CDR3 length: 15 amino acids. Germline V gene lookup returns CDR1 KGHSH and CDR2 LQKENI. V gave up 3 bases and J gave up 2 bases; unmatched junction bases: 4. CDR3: CASSPRLAAQETQYF. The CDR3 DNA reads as TGTGCCAGCTCACCGAGACTAGCGGCACAAGAGACCCAGTACTTC.

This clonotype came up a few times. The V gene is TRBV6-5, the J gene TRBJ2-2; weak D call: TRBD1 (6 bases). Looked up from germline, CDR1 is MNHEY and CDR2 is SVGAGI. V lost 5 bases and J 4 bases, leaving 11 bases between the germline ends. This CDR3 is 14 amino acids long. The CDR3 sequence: CASSHNRATGELFF. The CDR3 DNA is TGTGCCAGCAGTCACAACAGGGCCACCGGGGAGCTGTTTTTT.

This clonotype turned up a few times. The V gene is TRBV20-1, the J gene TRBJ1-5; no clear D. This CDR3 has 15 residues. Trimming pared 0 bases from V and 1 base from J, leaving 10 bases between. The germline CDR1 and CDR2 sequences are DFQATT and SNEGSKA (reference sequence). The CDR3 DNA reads TGCAGTGCTAGAGAGCATTTATTGAGCAATCAGCCCCAGCATTTT. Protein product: CSAREHLLSNQPQHF.

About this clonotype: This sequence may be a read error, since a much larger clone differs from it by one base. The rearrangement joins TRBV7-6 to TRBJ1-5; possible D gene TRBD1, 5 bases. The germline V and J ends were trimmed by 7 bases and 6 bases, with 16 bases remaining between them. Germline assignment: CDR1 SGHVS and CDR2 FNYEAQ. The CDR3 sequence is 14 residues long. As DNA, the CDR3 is TGTGCCAGCATCCCTTTTGAGGGGTCTCAGCCCCAGCATTTT. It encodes CASIPFEGSQPQHF.

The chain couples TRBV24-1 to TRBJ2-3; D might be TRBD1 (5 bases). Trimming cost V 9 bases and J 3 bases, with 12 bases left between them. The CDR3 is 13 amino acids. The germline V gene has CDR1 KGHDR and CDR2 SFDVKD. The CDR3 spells CATGRRGTDTQYF. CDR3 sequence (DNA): TGTGCCACCGGACGAAGGGGAACAGATACGCAGTATTTT.

The CDR3 is CASSQGTGPHGYTF. The CDR3 nucleotides read TGTGCCAGCAGCCAAGGAACAGGGCCTCACGGCTACACCTTC. The chain recombines TRBV4-2 with TRBJ1-2; D may be TRBD1 (6 bases). With 1 base removed from V and 8 bases from J, the gap between germline ends came to 14 bases. The CDR3 contains 14 residues. Germline lookup yields CDR1 LGHNA and CDR2 YNFKEQ.

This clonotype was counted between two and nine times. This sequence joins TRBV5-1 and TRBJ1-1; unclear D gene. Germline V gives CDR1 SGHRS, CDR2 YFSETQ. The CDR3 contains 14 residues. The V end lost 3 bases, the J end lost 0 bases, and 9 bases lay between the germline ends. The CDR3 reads CASSSGDMNTEAFF. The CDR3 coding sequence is TGCGCCAGCAGCTCTGGGGATATGAACACTGAAGCTTTCTTT.

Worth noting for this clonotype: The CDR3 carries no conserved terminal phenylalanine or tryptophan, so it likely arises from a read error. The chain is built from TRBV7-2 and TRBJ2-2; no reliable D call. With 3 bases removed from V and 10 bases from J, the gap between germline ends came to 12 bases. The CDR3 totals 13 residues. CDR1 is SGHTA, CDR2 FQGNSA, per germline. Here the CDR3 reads CASSFALAVELFL. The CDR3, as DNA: TGTGCCAGCAGCTTCGCGCTGGCCGTGGAGCTGTTTTTG.

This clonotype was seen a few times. The CDR3 reads CASSSFDSYNQPQHF. CDR3 bases: TGTGCCAGCAGTTCTTTTGACAGCTATAATCAGCCCCAGCATTTT. The chain carries TRBV12-3 or TRBV12-4 and TRBJ1-5; D is possibly TRBD1 (5 bases). This CDR3 region has 15 residues. V lost 4 bases and J lost 4, with 14 bases in between.

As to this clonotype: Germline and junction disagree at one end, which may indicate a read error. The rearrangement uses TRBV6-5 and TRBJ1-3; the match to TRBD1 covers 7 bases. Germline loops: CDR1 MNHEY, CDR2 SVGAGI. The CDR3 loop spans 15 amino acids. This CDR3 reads CASSLHRPGGNTLYF. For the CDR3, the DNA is TGTGCCAGCAGTCTTCACCGGCCAGGGGGAAACACCCTATATTTT.

The CDR3, as DNA: TGTGCCAGCACTTTGTATCAAAGCTCTGGAAACACCATATATTTT. Translated: CASTLYQSSGNTIYF. The J gene is TRBJ1-3, the V gene TRBV28; D is ambiguous. CDR3 length: 15 amino acids. Trimming stripped 7 bases from V and 0 bases from J, with 13 bases between. Germline V gives CDR1 MDHEN, CDR2 SYDVKM.

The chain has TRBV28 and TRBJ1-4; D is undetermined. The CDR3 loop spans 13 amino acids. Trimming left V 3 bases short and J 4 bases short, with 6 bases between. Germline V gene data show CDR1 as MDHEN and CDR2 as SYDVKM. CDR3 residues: CASSLEGNEKLFF. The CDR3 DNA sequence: TGTGCCAGCAGTTTGGAGGGTAATGAAAAACTGTTTTTT.

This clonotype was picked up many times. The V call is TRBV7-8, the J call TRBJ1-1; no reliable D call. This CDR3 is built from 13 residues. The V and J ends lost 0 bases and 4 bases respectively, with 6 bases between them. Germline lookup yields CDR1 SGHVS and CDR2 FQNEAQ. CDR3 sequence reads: CASSLALGTEAFF. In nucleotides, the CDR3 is TGTGCCAGCAGCTTAGCGCTTGGCACTGAAGCTTTCTTT.